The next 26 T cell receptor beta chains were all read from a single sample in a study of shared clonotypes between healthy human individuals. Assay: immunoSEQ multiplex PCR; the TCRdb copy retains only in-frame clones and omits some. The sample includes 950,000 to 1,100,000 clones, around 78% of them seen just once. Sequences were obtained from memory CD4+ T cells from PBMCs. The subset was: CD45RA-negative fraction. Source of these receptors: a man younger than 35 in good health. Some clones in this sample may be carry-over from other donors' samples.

The CDR3 protein is CSAHAASKYYNEQFF. The DNA for the CDR3 is TGCAGCGCCCATGCAGCGTCCAAGTACTACAATGAGCAGTTCTTC. V and J are TRBV29-1 and TRBJ2-1; D call uncertain. V lost 7 bases and J 3 bases, leaving 19 bases between the germline ends. This CDR3 is 15 amino acids long. Germline loops: CDR1 SQVTM, CDR2 ANQGSEA.

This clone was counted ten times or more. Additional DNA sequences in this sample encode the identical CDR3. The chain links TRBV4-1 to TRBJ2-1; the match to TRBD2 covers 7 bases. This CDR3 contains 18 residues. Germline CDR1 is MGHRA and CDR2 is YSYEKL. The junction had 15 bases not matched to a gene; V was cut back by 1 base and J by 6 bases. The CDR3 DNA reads TGCGCCAGCAGCCAAGGAGCCTTTCGGCGGGAGCTAAGCAATGAGCAGTTCTTC. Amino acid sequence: CASSQGAFRRELSNEQFF.

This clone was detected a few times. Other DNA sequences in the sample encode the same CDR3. DNA for the CDR3: TGTGCCAGCAGCTTGTTGACCGTGAACACTGAAGCTTTCTTT. This gives the protein CASSLLTVNTEAFF. The genes are TRBV7-9 and TRBJ1-1; the D is unclear. Between the trimmed V and J ends, which lost 3 bases and 0 bases, there was a span of 8 bases. Germline-derived CDR1 and CDR2 are SEHNR and FQNEAQ (reference sequence). This CDR3 is built from 14 residues.

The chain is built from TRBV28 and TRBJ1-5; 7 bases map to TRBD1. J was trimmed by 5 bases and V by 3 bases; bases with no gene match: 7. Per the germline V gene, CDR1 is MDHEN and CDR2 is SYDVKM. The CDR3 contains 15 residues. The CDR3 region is CASSLVGRGDQPQHF. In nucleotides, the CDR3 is TGTGCCAGCAGTTTGGTGGGCAGGGGGGATCAGCCCCAGCATTTT.

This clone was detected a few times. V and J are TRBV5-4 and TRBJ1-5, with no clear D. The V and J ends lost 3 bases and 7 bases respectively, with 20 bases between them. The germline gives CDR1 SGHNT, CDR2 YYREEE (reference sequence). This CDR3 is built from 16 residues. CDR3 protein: CASSSPLTVGSQPQHF. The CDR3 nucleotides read TGTGCCAGCAGCTCTCCCCTCACCGTTGGGAGCCAGCCCCAGCATTTT.

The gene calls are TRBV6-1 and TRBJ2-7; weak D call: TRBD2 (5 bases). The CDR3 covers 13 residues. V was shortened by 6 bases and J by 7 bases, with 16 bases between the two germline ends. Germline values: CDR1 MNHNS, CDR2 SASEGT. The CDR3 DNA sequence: TGTGCCAGCAGGAAGGCGTCCGGGGAAGAGCAGTACTTC. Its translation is CASRKASGEEQYF.

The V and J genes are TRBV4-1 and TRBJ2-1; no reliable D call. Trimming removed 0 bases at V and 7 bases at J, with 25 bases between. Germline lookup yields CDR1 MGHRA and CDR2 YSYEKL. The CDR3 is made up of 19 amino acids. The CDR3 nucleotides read TGCGCCAGCAGCCAAGATTCCCGGGCCGCCGCTGCGGTTGATAATGAGCAGTTCTTC. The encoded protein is CASSQDSRAAAAVDNEQFF.

The CDR3: CASSLSGLVYEQYF. DNA of the CDR3: TGTGCCAGCAGTCTATCCGGACTAGTTTACGAGCAGTACTTC. This sequence joins TRBV28 and TRBJ2-7; 7 positions match TRBD2. Looked up from germline, CDR1 is MDHEN and CDR2 is SYDVKM. The CDR3 length is 14 residues. V shed 5 bases and J 4 bases; nucleotides not matched to a gene: 8.

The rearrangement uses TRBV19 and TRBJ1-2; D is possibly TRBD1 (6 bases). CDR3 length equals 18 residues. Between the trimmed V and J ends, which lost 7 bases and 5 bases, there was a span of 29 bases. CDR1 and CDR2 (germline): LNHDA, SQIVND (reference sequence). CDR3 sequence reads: CASTIYGTRGGSFYGYTF. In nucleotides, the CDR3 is TGTGCCAGTACCATATACGGGACCAGGGGAGGCTCTTTTTATGGCTACACCTTC.

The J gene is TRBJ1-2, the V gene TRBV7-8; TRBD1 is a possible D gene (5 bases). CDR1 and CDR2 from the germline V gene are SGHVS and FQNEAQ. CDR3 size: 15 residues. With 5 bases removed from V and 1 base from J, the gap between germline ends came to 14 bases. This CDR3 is CASSPTGALNYGYTF. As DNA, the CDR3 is TGTGCCAGCAGCCCTACCGGGGCGCTTAACTATGGCTACACCTTC.

CDR3 region: CASSLTPAQDTQYF. The CDR3 nucleotides read TGCGCCAGCAGCCTGACTCCCGCTCAAGATACGCAGTATTTT. The chain employs TRBV5-1 and TRBJ2-3; D gene ambiguous. Trimming pared 4 bases from V and 5 bases from J, leaving 14 bases between. Germline loops: CDR1 SGHRS, CDR2 YFSETQ. There are 14 residues in the CDR3.

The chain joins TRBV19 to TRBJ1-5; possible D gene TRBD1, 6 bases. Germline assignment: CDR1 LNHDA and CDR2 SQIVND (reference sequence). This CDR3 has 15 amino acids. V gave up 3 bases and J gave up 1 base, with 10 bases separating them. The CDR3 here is CASSIAGASNQPQHF. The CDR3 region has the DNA TGTGCCAGTAGTATTGCGGGGGCCAGCAATCAGCCCCAGCATTTT.

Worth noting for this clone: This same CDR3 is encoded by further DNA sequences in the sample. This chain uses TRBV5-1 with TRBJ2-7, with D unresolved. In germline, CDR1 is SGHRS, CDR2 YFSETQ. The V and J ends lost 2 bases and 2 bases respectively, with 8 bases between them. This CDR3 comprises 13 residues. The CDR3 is CASSFGPAYEQYF. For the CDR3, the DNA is TGCGCCAGCAGCTTTGGGCCTGCCTACGAGCAGTACTTC.

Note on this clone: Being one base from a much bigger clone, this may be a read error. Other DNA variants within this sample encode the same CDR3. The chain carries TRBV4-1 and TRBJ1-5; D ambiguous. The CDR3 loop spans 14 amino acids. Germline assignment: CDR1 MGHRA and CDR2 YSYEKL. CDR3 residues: CASSQGINNQPQHF. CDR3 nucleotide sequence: TGCGCCAGCAGTCAAGGAATTAACAATCAGCCCCAGCATTTT.

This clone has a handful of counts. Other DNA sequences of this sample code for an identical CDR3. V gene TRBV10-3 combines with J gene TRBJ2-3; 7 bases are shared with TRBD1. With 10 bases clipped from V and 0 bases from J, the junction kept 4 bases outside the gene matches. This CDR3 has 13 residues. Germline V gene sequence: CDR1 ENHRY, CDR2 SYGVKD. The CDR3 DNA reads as TGTGCCACCAGGGACAGCAGCACAGATACGCAGTATTTT. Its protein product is CATRDSSTDTQYF.

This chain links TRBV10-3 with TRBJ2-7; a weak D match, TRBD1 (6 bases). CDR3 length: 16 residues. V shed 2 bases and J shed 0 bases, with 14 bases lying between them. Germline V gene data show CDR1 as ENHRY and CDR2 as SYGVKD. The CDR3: CAISELGRGVSYEQYF. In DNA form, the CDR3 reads TGTGCCATCAGTGAGCTAGGCAGGGGAGTCTCCTACGAGCAGTACTTC.

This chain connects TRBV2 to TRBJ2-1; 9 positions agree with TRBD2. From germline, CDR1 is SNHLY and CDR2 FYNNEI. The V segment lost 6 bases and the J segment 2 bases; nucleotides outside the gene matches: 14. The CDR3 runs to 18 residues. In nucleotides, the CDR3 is TGTGCCAGCAGAAAATCCGGGACTAGCAGGAGGACCTACAATGAGCAGTTCTTC. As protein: CASRKSGTSRRTYNEQFF.

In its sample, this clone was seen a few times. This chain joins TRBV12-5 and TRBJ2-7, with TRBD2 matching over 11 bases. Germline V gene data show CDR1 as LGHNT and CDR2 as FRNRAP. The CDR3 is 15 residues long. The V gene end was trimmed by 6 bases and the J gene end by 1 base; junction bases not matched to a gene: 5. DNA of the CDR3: TGTGCTAGTGGGCCAAGACTAGCGGGGTCCTACGAGCAGTACTTC. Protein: CASGPRLAGSYEQYF.

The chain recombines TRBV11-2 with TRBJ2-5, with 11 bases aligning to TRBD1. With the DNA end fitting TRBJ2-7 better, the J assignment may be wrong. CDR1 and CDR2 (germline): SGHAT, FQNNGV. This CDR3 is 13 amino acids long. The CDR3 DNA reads TGTGCCAGCAGCTGGGACAGGGGGTACGAGCAGTACTTC. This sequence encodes CASSWDRGYEQYF.

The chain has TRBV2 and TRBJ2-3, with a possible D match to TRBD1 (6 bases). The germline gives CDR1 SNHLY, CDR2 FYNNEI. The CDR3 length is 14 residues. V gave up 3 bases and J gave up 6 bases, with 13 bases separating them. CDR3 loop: CASSENRVWDTQYF. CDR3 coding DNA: TGTGCCAGCAGTGAGAACAGGGTATGGGATACGCAGTATTTT.

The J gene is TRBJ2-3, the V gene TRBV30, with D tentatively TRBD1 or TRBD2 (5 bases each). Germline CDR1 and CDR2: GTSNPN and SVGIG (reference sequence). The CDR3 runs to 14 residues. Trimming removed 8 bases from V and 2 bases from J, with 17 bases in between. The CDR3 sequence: CARDRGQTTDTQYF. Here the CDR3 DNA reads TGTGCCCGGGACCGGGGCCAAACCACAGATACGCAGTATTTT.

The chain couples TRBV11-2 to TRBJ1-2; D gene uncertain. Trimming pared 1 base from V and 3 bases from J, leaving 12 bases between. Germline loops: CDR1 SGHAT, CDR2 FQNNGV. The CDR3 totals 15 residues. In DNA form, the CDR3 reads TGTGCCAGCAGCTTAGCGATCGGGCACGACTATGGCTACACCTTC. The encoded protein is CASSLAIGHDYGYTF. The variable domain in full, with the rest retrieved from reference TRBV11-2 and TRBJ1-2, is EAGVAQSPRYKIIEKRQSVAFWCNPISGHATLYWYQQILGQGPKLLIQFQNNGVVDDSQLPKDRFSAERLKGVDSTLKIQPAKLEDSAVYLCASSLAIGHDYGYTFGSGTRLTVV.

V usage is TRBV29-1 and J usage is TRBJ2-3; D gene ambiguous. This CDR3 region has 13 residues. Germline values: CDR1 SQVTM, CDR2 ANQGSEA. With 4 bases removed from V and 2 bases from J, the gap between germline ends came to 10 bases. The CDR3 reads CSVVGYSTDTQYF. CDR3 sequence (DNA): TGCAGCGTTGTTGGCTATTCCACAGATACGCAGTATTTT.

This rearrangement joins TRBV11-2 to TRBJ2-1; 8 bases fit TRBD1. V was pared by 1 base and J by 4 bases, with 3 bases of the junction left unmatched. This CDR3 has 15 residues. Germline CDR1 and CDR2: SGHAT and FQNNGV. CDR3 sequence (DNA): TGTGCCAGCAGCTTAGGACAGGGGTCGTACAATGAGCAGTTCTTC. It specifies CASSLGQGSYNEQFF.

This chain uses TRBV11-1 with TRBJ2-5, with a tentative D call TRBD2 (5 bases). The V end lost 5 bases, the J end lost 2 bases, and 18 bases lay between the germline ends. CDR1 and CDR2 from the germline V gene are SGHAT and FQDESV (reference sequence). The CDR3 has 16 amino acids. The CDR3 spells CASSTPTSGAQETQYF. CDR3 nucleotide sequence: TGTGCCAGCAGCACCCCCACAAGCGGAGCTCAAGAGACCCAGTACTTC. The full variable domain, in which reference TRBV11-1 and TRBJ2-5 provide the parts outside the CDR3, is EAEVAQSPRYKITEKSQAVAFWCDPISGHATLYWYRQILGQGPELLVQFQDESVVDDSQLPKDRFSAERLKGVDSTLKIQPAELGDSAMYLCASSTPTSGAQETQYFGPGTRLLVL.

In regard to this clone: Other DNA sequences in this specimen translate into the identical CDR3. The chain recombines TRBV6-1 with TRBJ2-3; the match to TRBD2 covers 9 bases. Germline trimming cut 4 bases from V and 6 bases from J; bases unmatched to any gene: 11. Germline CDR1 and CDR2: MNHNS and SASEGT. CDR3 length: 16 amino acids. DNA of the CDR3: TGTGCCAGCAGTGTCGTCTTAGCGGGAGAGTCCGATACGCAGTATTTT. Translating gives CASSVVLAGESDTQYF.